What follows are 11 T cell receptor beta chains derived from one specimen sequenced in a study of T cells in tuberculosis. Some clones are missing from TCRdb's copy, which holds only in-frame ones; the method was immunoSEQ multiplex PCR. Here the sample spans 30,000 to 35,000 clones, just over 90% being singletons. The source material was PBMCs. The receptors stem from a donor under 30 with latent tuberculosis or without tuberculosis infection.

Here the CDR3 reads CATSAPGQGIGEQFF. CDR3 nucleotide sequence: TGTGCCACCAGCGCCCCGGGACAGGGGATCGGTGAGCAGTTCTTC. V usage is TRBV15 and J usage is TRBJ2-1; 10 bases line up with TRBD1. The CDR3 extends over 15 amino acids. In germline, CDR1 is LNHNV, CDR2 YYDKDF (reference sequence). The V segment lost 5 bases and the J segment 9 bases; nucleotides outside the gene matches: 10.

This clone was found a few times. This rearrangement joins TRBV2 to TRBJ1-6; 7 positions match TRBD1. This CDR3 region has 15 residues. CDR1 and CDR2 from the germline V gene are SNHLY and FYNNEI. Trimming at V came to 8 bases and at J to 0 bases, leaving 4 bases not matched to a gene. DNA of the CDR3: TGTGCCAGCCGACAGGGTTCCTCCTATAATTCACCCCTCCACTTT. Translating it yields CASRQGSSYNSPLHF.

This clone was seen only once. The rearrangement links TRBV28 to TRBJ2-1, with D maybe TRBD1 (5 bases). The germline CDR1 and CDR2 sequences are MDHEN and SYDVKM. V lost 6 bases and J 0 bases, leaving 15 bases between the germline ends. The CDR3 totals 16 residues. CDR3: CASSTGWGGSYNEQFF. As DNA, the CDR3 is TGTGCCAGCAGCACAGGTTGGGGCGGCTCCTACAATGAGCAGTTCTTC.

The chain couples TRBV13 to TRBJ2-7; D gene ambiguous. This CDR3 has 15 amino acids. Germline V lookup: CDR1 PRHDT, CDR2 FYEKMQ (reference sequence). V lost 5 bases to trimming and J lost 2 bases, with 16 bases between them. The CDR3, as DNA: TGTGCCAGCAGCCTCACCGGGTCTGACCCCTACGAGCAGTACTTC. It yields the protein CASSLTGSDPYEQYF.

This clone was recorded once. The rearrangement links TRBV7-9 to TRBJ2-1; 11 positions agree with TRBD2. The V segment lost 2 bases and the J segment 2 bases; nucleotides outside the gene matches: 2. From germline, CDR1 is SEHNR and CDR2 FQNEAQ (reference sequence). This CDR3 comprises 16 residues. For the CDR3, the DNA is TGTGCCAGCAGCTTATCACTAGCGGGAGCCTACAATGAGCAGTTCTTC. Its protein product is CASSLSLAGAYNEQFF.

This clone appeared a single time. CDR3 nucleotide sequence: TGTGCCAGCAGCTGGAAGGGGCGCGGGAACACTGAAGCTTTCTTT. Protein product: CASSWKGRGNTEAFF. V usage is TRBV5-4 and J usage is TRBJ1-1, with D tentatively TRBD1 (5 bases). CDR1 and CDR2 (germline): SGHNT, YYREEE (reference sequence). The CDR3 loop spans 15 amino acids. Trimming shortened V by 3 bases and J by 1 base, and 13 bases separated the two germline ends.

The chain is built from TRBV28 and TRBJ2-7, with D uncertain. The germline gives CDR1 MDHEN, CDR2 SYDVKM. The length of the CDR3 is 15 residues. With 5 bases removed from V and 0 bases from J, the gap between germline ends came to 14 bases. CDR3 loop: CASSVRSESSYEQYF. The CDR3 DNA is TGTGCCAGCAGTGTTCGGAGTGAGAGCTCCTACGAGCAGTACTTC. The full variable domain, with the rest looked up from reference TRBV28 and TRBJ2-7, is DVKVTQSSRYLVKRTGEKVFLECVQDMDHENMFWYRQDPGLGLRLIYFSYDVKMKEKGDIPEGYSVSREKKERFSLILESASTNQTSMYLCASSVRSESSYEQYFGPGTRLTVT.

This chain joins TRBV5-4 and TRBJ1-2, with D possibly TRBD1 on 5 matching bases. This CDR3 contains 14 residues. From germline, CDR1 is SGHNT and CDR2 YYREEE (reference sequence). The V and J ends lost 2 bases and 4 bases respectively, with 12 bases between them. CDR3 DNA sequence: TGTGCCAGCAGCTTCCTCGGGAGGGGCTATGGCTACACCTTC. Amino acids: CASSFLGRGYGYTF.

The gene calls are TRBV18 and TRBJ2-7; 7 bases match TRBD1. Germline loops: CDR1 KGHSH, CDR2 LQKENI. With V trimmed by 3 bases and J by 2 bases, 7 bases remained unmatched. This CDR3 is built from 15 residues. The CDR3 region has the DNA TGTGCCAGCTCACCTGCAGGGACAGTTCCCTACGAGCAGTACTTC. Translated, it gives CASSPAGTVPYEQYF.

The chain uses TRBV6-6 and TRBJ2-7; D is perhaps TRBD1 (6 bases). CDR3 length: 15 amino acids. Germline CDR1 MNHNY, CDR2 SVGAGI (reference sequence). The V gene lost 6 bases and the J gene lost 2 bases, with 17 bases spanning the gap. For the CDR3, the DNA is TGTGCCAGCAGGGGGGCCGTCAGGGTTACCTACGAGCAGTACTTC. Its translation: CASRGAVRVTYEQYF.

The V call is TRBV5-6, the J call TRBJ2-1; possible D gene TRBD2, 6 bases. The ends were cut back, 0 bases at V and 4 bases at J, with 14 bases in the middle. There are 16 residues in the CDR3. Per germline, CDR1 SGHDT and CDR2 YYEEEE. For the CDR3, the DNA is TGTGCCAGCAGCTTGGCAACGGGAGCCTATTACAATGAGCAGTTCTTC. This gives the protein CASSLATGAYYNEQFF.